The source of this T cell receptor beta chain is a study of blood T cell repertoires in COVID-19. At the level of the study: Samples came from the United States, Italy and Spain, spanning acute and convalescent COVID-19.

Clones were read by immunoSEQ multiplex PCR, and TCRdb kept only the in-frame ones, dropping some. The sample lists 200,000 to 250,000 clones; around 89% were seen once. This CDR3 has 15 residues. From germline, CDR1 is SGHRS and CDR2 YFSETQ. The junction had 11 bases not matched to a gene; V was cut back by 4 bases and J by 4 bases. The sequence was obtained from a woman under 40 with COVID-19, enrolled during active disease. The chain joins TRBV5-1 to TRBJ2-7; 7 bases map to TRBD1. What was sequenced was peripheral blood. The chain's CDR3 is CASSQPGQMMYEQYF. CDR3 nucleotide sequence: TGCGCCAGCAGCCAGCCGGGACAGATGATGTACGAGCAGTACTTC.